One TCR beta chain is described in this entry. Its antigen remains unidentified. No quality values exist for individual bases; no much larger clone is one base distant. The CDR3 contains 14 residues, cysteine and phenylalanine counted. The retained sequence is limited to the CDR3, 42 bases, with the frame set at the first base. V drops 5 bases and J drops 5 bases, leaving 17 bases in between. The germline V gene provides CDR1 SGHRS and CDR2 YFSETQ. These data originate in a study of shared clonotypes between healthy human individuals (dated by TCRdb to 2018 to 2020). About the investigation overall: A few men and two women, aged 18 to 49 years, made up the cohort. For each donor, three plates each were used for CD4 naive and CD4 memory, two plates were used for CD8 naive, and one plate was used for CD8 memory. To estimate repertoire size and how much clonotypes are shared between individuals, the study performed deep sequencing of blood TCR repertoires from roughly five healthy adults. Libraries were prepared and TCR repertoires were sequenced by different laboratories using diverse techniques, in order to increase sequencing depth and limit assay-specific biases. Leukapheresis yielded between about 0.9 and 9.5 billion PBMCs per donor.

The paper as a whole reports these results and caveats: Incomplete sequencing was indicated by rarefaction of sorted-subset datasets, despite the large sequencing depth. The genetic and exposure-history diversity represented was limited by the small number of donors. Pairwise subsampling led to the expectation that sequencing depth would affect the degree of clonotype sharing among donors. When a handful of donors were compared, the shared fraction of clonotypes was about 5% for naive CD4, around 3.5% for naive CD8, more than 2% for memory CD4, and 0.4% for memory CD8. Larger estimated clonotype richness was generally found for naive subsets than for memory subsets. Only blood was sampled, and tissue TCR repertoires likely differ from those in blood. Clonotypes shared by all four sorted-subset donors showed higher generation probabilities than non-shared clonotypes.

Using the deep immunoSEQ assay, multiplex PCR amplified TCR CDR3 regions from genomic DNA. Extracted genomic DNA from each cell subset was spread evenly across all wells of several immunoSEQ 96-well plates, with each plate serving as a replicate. For sorted subsets, roughly 0.2 ug genomic DNA, equal to about 30,000 T cell genomes, was loaded into each replicate PCR. Purified libraries were quantified with a Qubit 3.0 fluorometer, sized on a Bioanalyzer 2100, and re-quantified with the KAPA Library Quantification kit. Every immunoSEQ 96-well plate was sequenced on a dedicated single-read 150-cycle Illumina NextSeq 550 flow cell. In the paper's pipeline: Because only junctional sequences without quality scores were contained in the immunoSEQ output, filtering matching that applied to full-length reads could not be performed. To assign V/J genes and CDR3, sequences were annotated using PyIR, a Python wrapper for IgBLAST v1.9, with IMGT germline references. Reads were filtered out if the reads had weak V/J assignments (E-value above 1e-6), no CDR3, stop codons, out-of-frame junctions, or ambiguous translated residues. V3J clonotypes were defined by identical inferred V gene, J gene, and CDR3 amino acid sequence. Percentage overlap between repertoires was computed as shared unique clonotypes divided by the size of the smaller repertoire. Repertoire richness was assessed with RTK rarefaction, the Chao1 estimator, and Recon v2.1 estimates of unobserved clonotypes. Generation probabilities were computed with OLGA for all TCRbeta clonotypes obtained by the gDNA method from several donors. In TCRdb, the immuneACCESS table is reduced to in-frame sequences with V and J assigned. These tables do not hold every clone; where another copy was compared, an unresolved V gene accounts for under half, and the others remain unexplained. From that table come the V and J calls and clone size; the DNA was used to work out D and trimming. This sample comprises about 2.4 million clones, more than 85% of them detected only once. Roughly 0.39% of the sample rests with the top ten.

The donors were healthy, HIV-negative adults with no recently reported acute infections or vaccinations. Only Caucasian adults living in Nashville, Tennessee, USA were represented among the donors. CD4+ T cells were enriched through magnetic negative selection, after which naive cells were positively selected on CD45RA and the remaining negative fraction served as the memory subset. Blood was obtained by leukapheresis, after which PBMCs were separated by Ficoll-Histopaque density gradient centrifugation and cryopreserved in liquid nitrogen vapor phase. Purity and quantity of every magnetically sorted T cell population were checked by analytical flow cytometry. Each sorted fraction had its genomic DNA isolated and then quantified by UV absorbance on a Nanodrop 2000c.

The chain links TRBV5-1 with TRBJ2-7, and possibly TRBD1, on 5 matching bases. The sequence was collected from a man between 18 and 29 years old in good health. Some clones in this sample may be carry-over from other donors' samples. Sample: naive CD4+ T cells from PBMCs. The cell subset or site label for this specimen denotes: CD45RA+ positively selected. The nucleotide sequence is TGCGCCAGCAGGTCGCAAGGGGAATCCAACGAGCAGTACTTC. Its coded protein is CASRSQGESNEQYF.